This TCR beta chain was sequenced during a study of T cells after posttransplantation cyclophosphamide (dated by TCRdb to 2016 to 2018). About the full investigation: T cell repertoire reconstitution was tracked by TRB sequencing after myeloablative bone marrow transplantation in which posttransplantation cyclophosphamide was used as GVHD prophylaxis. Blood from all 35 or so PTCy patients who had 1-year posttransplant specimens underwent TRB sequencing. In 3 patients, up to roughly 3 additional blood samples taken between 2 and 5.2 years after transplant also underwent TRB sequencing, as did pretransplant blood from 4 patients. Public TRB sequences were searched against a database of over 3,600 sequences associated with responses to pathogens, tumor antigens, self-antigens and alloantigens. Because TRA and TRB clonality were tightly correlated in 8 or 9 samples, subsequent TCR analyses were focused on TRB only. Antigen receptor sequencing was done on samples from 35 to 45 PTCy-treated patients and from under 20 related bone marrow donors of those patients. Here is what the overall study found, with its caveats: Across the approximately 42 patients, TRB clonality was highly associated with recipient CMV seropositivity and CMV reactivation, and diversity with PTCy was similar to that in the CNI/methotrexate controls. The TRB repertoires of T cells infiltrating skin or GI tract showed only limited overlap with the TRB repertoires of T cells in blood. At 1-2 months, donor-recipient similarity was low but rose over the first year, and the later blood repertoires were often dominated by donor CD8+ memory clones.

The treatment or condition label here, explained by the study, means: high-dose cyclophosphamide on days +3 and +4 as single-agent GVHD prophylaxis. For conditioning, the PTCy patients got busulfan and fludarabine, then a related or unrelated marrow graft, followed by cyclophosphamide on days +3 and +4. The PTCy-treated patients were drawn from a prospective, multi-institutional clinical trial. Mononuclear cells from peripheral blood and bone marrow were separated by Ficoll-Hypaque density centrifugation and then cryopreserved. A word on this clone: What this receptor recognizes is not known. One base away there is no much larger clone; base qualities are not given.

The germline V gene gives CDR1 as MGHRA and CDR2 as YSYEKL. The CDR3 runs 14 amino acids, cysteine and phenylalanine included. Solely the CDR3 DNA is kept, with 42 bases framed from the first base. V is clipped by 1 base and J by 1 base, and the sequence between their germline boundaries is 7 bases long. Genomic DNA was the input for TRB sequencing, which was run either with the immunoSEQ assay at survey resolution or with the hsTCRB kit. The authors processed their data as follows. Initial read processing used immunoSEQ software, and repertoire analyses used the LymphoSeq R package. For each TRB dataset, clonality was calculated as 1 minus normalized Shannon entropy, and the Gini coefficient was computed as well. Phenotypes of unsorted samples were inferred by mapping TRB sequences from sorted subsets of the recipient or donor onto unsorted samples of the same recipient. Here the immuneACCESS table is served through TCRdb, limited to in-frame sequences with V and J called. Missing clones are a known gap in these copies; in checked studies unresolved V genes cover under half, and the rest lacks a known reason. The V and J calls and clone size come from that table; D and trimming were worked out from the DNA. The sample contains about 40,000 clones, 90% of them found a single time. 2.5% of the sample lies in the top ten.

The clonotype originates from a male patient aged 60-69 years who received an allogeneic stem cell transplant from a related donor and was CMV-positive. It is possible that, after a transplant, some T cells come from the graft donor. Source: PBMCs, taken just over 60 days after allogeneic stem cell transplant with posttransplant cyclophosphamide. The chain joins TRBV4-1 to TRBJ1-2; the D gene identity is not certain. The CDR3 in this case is CASSQAPFNYGYTF. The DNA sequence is TGCGCCAGCAGCCAAGCCCCTTTTAACTATGGCTACACCTTC.